The rows below give T cell receptor beta chains drawn from one sample of a study of blood T cell repertoires in COVID-19. Some clones are missing from TCRdb's copy, which holds only in-frame ones; the method was immunoSEQ multiplex PCR. The sample holds 200,000 or so clones, roughly 80% seen once. Sample: PBMCs or T cells enriched from blood (not recorded which). All receptors come from a man aged 40-49 years who had recovered from COVID-19. Each CDR3 is given with its conserved first and last residue. The order of the fields is V gene, J gene, CDR3 protein.

>TRBV7-8|TRBJ2-1
CASSLDSGTPNEQFF
>TRBV12-3/TRBV12-4|TRBJ1-1
CASSRSGGTEAFF
>TRBV20-1|TRBJ1-5
CSASSGATNQPQHF
>TRBV29-1|TRBJ2-7
CSVGGAYEQYF
>TRBV2|TRBJ1-5
CASSTQGRNQPQHF
>TRBV30|TRBJ1-6
CAWSVRLNRDPVRGSPLHF
>TRBV11-2|TRBJ1-5
CASSLEGIGGGNQPQHF
>TRBV6-1|TRBJ2-5
CASSLRESETQYF
>TRBV6-5|TRBJ1-4
CASSYSASEKLFF
>TRBV29-1|TRBJ1-1
CSVEDPDTEAFF